This T cell receptor beta chain is drawn from a study of blood T cell repertoires in COVID-19. Profiling relied on immunoSEQ multiplex PCR, and the TCRdb table lists in-frame clones only, not all of them. The sample includes over 400,000 clones, around 86% of them seen just once. Trimming shortened V by 3 bases and J by 5 bases, and 13 bases separated the two germline ends. Germline-derived CDR1 and CDR2 are MGHRA and YSYEKL. The CDR3 runs to 14 residues. Sequencing input: peripheral blood. The chain combines TRBV4-1 with TRBJ1-1; tentatively, D is TRBD1 (6 bases). The sequence came from a woman aged 25 to 39 with active or convalescent COVID-19. The CDR3 DNA follows: TGCGCCAGCAGCCAGGACAGCAAGGAGACTGAAGCTTTCTTT. Amino acid sequence: CASSQDSKETEAFF.